A selection of T cell receptor beta chains follows, all from one sample in a study of cytomegalovirus exposure and HLA in healthy donors. Libraries were prepared by immunoSEQ multiplex PCR; TCRdb keeps only in-frame clonotypes and omits some of them. The sample has just under 60,000 clones. The sequenced sample was PBMCs. Receptors originate from a male donor in good health and CMV-seronegative. The CDR3 runs from the conserved cysteine through the conserved F or W. A D gene is named only where the DNA matches it firmly.

D: TRBD2
J: TRBJ2-1
V: TRBV5-6
length: 15
CDR3: CASSLGLAGANEQFF
DNA: TGTGCCAGCAGCTTGGGACTAGCGGGAGCTAATGAGCAGTTCTTC

D: TRBD1
J: TRBJ1-4
V: TRBV7-9
length: 17
CDR3: CASSQQGALATNEKLFF
DNA: TGTGCCAGCAGCCAACAGGGGGCCCTTGCAACTAATGAAAAACTGTTTTTT

D: TRBD1
J: TRBJ2-7
V: TRBV6-6
length: 13
CDR3: CASSYDRGYEQYF
DNA: TGTGCCAGCAGTTACGACAGGGGCTACGAGCAGTACTTC

D: NA
J: TRBJ1-1
V: TRBV5-1
length: 14
CDR3: CASSLEGVNTEAFF
DNA: TGCGCCAGCAGCTTGGAGGGAGTGAACACTGAAGCTTTCTTT

D: NA
J: TRBJ1-5
V: TRBV10-3
length: 16
CDR3: CAISEYEQSGGQPQHF
DNA: TGTGCCATCAGTGAGTACGAGCAATCGGGAGGACAGCCCCAGCATTTT

D: TRBD2
J: TRBJ2-7
V: TRBV7-2
length: 17
CDR3: CASSLSPGGSGDYEQYF
DNA: TGTGCCAGCAGCTTAAGCCCGGGGGGTAGCGGGGACTACGAGCAGTACTTC

D: NA
J: TRBJ2-7
V: TRBV6-5
length: 15
CDR3: CASSLNRDPVHEQYF
DNA: TGTGCCAGCAGTTTAAACAGGGACCCCGTCCACGAGCAGTACTTC

D: NA
J: TRBJ1-2
V: TRBV29-1
length: 15
CDR3: CSVGIFQQGSDGYTF
DNA: TGCAGCGTCGGAATCTTTCAACAGGGTTCAGATGGCTACACCTTC

D: NA
J: TRBJ1-5
V: TRBV10-3
length: 13
CDR3: CAIKAGREQPQHF
DNA: TGTGCCATCAAGGCAGGGCGGGAACAGCCCCAGCATTTT

D: NA
J: TRBJ1-2
V: TRBV6-5
length: 16
CDR3: CASSYSKGGANYGYTF
DNA: TGTGCCAGCAGTTACTCGAAAGGTGGAGCTAACTATGGCTACACCTTC

D: NA
J: TRBJ2-2
V: TRBV19
length: 15
CDR3: CASSPWTTNTGELFF
DNA: TGTGCCAGTAGTCCCTGGACTACGAACACCGGGGAGCTGTTTTTT

D: NA
J: TRBJ2-2
V: TRBV27
length: 14
CDR3: CASSSPRGTGELFF
DNA: TGTGCCAGCAGCTCCCCCCGGGGGACCGGGGAGCTGTTTTTT

D: TRBD2
J: TRBJ2-7
V: TRBV6-6
length: 15
CDR3: CASSSTSAAAYEQYF
DNA: TGTGCCAGCAGTTCGACTAGCGCGGCCGCCTACGAGCAGTACTTC

D: TRBD2
J: TRBJ2-7
V: TRBV29-1
length: 16
CDR3: CSVAGLAGGPSYEQYF
DNA: TGCAGCGTGGCGGGACTAGCGGGAGGGCCCTCCTACGAGCAGTACTTC

D: NA
J: TRBJ1-3
V: TRBV13
length: 15
CDR3: CASSRKTGYGNTIYF
DNA: TGTGCCAGCAGTCGTAAAACAGGATATGGAAACACCATATATTTT

D: NA
J: TRBJ1-6
V: TRBV4-2
length: 16
CDR3: CASSLESGYYNSPLHF
DNA: TGTGCCAGCAGCCTTGAATCAGGGTACTATAATTCACCCCTACACTTT

D: NA
J: TRBJ1-2
V: TRBV7-8
length: 16
CDR3: CASSPGEVLLRGGYTF
DNA: TGTGCCAGCTCCCCTGGGGAGGTTCTACTTCGGGGTGGCTACACCTTC

D: NA
J: TRBJ1-2
V: TRBV5-1
length: 15
CDR3: CASSLDGRTNYGYTF
DNA: TGCGCCAGCAGCTTGGACGGCAGGACAAACTATGGCTACACCTTC

D: TRBD1
J: TRBJ1-1
V: TRBV28
length: 13
CDR3: CASSLLDRDEAFF
DNA: TGTGCCAGCAGTTTATTGGACAGGGACGAAGCTTTCTTT

D: NA
J: TRBJ1-5
V: TRBV16
length: 12
CDR3: CASSQRTGNQHF
DNA: TGTGCCAGCAGCCAACGTACCGGGAACCAGCATTTT

D: NA
J: TRBJ2-1
V: TRBV6-5
length: 16
CDR3: CASSYSAAASYNEQFF
DNA: TGTGCCAGCAGTTACTCCGCAGCGGCCTCCTACAATGAGCAGTTCTTC

D: NA
J: TRBJ2-3
V: TRBV15
length: 13
CDR3: CATRGLGTDTQYF
DNA: TGTGCCACCAGGGGGCTGGGCACAGATACGCAGTATTTT

D: TRBD2
J: TRBJ2-7
V: TRBV19
length: 15
CDR3: CASSRPAGDAYEQYF
DNA: TGTGCCAGTAGTCGGCCCGCGGGGGACGCCTACGAGCAGTACTTC

D: NA
J: TRBJ1-2
V: TRBV13
length: 13
CDR3: CASSLGQAYGYTF
DNA: TGTGCCAGCAGCTTAGGCCAGGCCTATGGCTACACCTTC

D: TRBD1
J: TRBJ2-5
V: TRBV5-1
length: 15
CDR3: CASSLGGTGMETQYF
DNA: TGCGCCAGCAGCTTGGGGGGGACAGGGATGGAGACCCAGTACTTC

D: NA
J: TRBJ2-1
V: TRBV9
length: 9
CDR3: CASVDEQFF
DNA: TGTGCCAGCGTCGATGAGCAGTTCTTC

D: NA
J: TRBJ1-2
V: TRBV27
length: 14
CDR3: CASSLSRSLYGYTF
DNA: TGTGCCAGCAGTTTATCCCGGTCTCTCTATGGCTACACCTTC

D: NA
J: TRBJ2-1
V: TRBV7-9
length: 15
CDR3: CASSLDRAENNEQFF
DNA: TGTGCCAGCAGCTTAGACAGGGCTGAAAACAATGAGCAGTTCTTC

D: TRBD1
J: TRBJ1-1
V: TRBV7-9
length: 16
CDR3: CASSKTPGTGRTEAFF
DNA: TGTGCCAGCAGCAAAACCCCCGGGACAGGGCGGACTGAAGCTTTCTTT

D: NA
J: TRBJ1-2
V: TRBV5-5
length: 13
CDR3: CASSHGDVYGYTF
DNA: TGTGCCAGCAGCCACGGGGATGTCTATGGCTACACCTTC

D: TRBD1
J: TRBJ1-2
V: TRBV11-3
length: 16
CDR3: CASSLRAGGVDYGYTF
DNA: TGTGCCAGCAGCTTAAGGGCAGGGGGCGTGGATTATGGCTACACCTTC

D: TRBD1
J: TRBJ2-1
V: TRBV14
length: 18
CDR3: CASSRDRGRAGPYNEQFF
DNA: TGTGCCAGCAGCCGGGACAGGGGCAGAGCGGGGCCTTACAATGAGCAGTTCTTC

D: NA
J: TRBJ1-2
V: TRBV19
length: 13
CDR3: CASSIIGGQGYTF
DNA: TGTGCCAGTAGTATTATCGGGGGGCAAGGCTACACCTTC

D: TRBD2
J: TRBJ2-1
V: TRBV6-5
length: 14
CDR3: CASKGLAGDNEQFF
DNA: TGTGCCAGCAAGGGACTAGCGGGTGACAATGAGCAGTTCTTC

D: NA
J: TRBJ2-7
V: TRBV7-8
length: 16
CDR3: CASSLGGGTAVYEQYF
DNA: TGTGCCAGCAGCTTAGGCGGGGGGACAGCCGTATACGAGCAGTACTTC

D: NA
J: TRBJ2-3
V: TRBV12-2
length: 20
CDR3: CASRSPLAGAQGRVSDKQYF
DNA: TGTGCAAGTCGCTCACCTCTAGCGGGAGCTCAAGGGAGAGTCTCAGATAAGCAGTATTTT

D: TRBD1
J: TRBJ2-7
V: TRBV18
length: 14
CDR3: CASSRRDRLNEQYF
DNA: TGTGCCAGCTCCCGGCGGGACAGGCTCAACGAGCAGTACTTC

D: NA
J: TRBJ2-1
V: TRBV9
length: 14
CDR3: CASSSWLEENEQFF
DNA: TGTGCCAGCAGCTCCTGGTTAGAGGAGAATGAGCAGTTCTTC

D: TRBD1
J: TRBJ2-1
V: TRBV11-2
length: 16
CDR3: CASSLTGGNLYNEQFF
DNA: TGTGCCAGCAGCCTCACAGGGGGAAATCTTTACAATGAGCAGTTCTTC

D: NA
J: TRBJ2-2
V: TRBV4-3
length: 15
CDR3: CASSQDRQNTGELFF
DNA: TGCGCCAGCAGCCAAGATCGACAGAACACCGGGGAGCTGTTTTTT

D: NA
J: TRBJ1-2
V: TRBV7-2
length: 17
CDR3: CASSQDGVRAGTYGYTF
DNA: TGTGCCAGCAGCCAGGACGGGGTCCGCGCTGGAACTTATGGCTACACCTTC

D: TRBD1
J: TRBJ2-3
V: TRBV9
length: 14
CDR3: CASKRDRSTDTQYF
DNA: TGTGCCAGCAAGAGGGACAGAAGCACAGATACGCAGTATTTT

D: NA
J: TRBJ1-3
V: TRBV4-3
length: 16
CDR3: CASSQDTGLPGNTIYF
DNA: TGCGCCAGCAGCCAAGATACTGGTCTCCCTGGAAACACCATATATTTT

D: NA
J: TRBJ2-5
V: TRBV9
length: 16
CDR3: CASSDPCRGAEETQYF
DNA: TGTGCCAGCAGCGACCCATGTCGGGGGGCTGAAGAGACCCAGTACTTC

D: NA
J: TRBJ1-1
V: TRBV5-1
length: 17
CDR3: CASSVEGIGYMNTEAFF
DNA: TGCGCCAGCAGCGTTGAGGGCATAGGCTACATGAACACTGAAGCTTTCTTT